This T cell receptor beta chain was profiled in a study of cytomegalovirus exposure and HLA in healthy donors. Study outcomes and limitations: Rare TCR sequences predominated, though certain public TCRs were found in many donors. Listed as cytomegalovirus-associated were roughly 180 TCR beta chains. Confirmation was obtained in vitro that a few CMV-associated chains are specific for CMV antigens.

About this clone itself: Its antigen is unidentified.

Clones were sequenced by immunoSEQ multiplex PCR, and TCRdb holds only the in-frame ones, with some missing. In the table there are 110,000 to 150,000 clones, about 83% of which are singletons. From germline, CDR1 is SGHNT and CDR2 YYREEE (reference sequence). The CDR3 contains 14 residues. V was shortened by 2 bases and J by 3 bases, with 11 bases between the two germline ends. V usage is TRBV5-4 and J usage is TRBJ1-2; TRBD1 might be the D (5 bases). Sequencing was carried out using PBMCs. The source is a woman in her 30s in good health and CMV-seronegative. The CDR3, as DNA: TGTGCCAGCAGCTTCGGCGGGGGGGACTATGGCTACACCTTC. As protein: CASSFGGGDYGYTF. Full variable domain (missing parts from reference TRBV5-4 and TRBJ1-2): ETGVTQSPTHLIKTRGQQVTLRCSSQSGHNTVSWYQQALGQGPQFIFQYYREEENGRGNFPPRFSGLQFPNYSSELNVNALELDDSALYLCASSFGGGDYGYTFGSGTRLTVV.